Shown below are 28 T cell receptor beta chains from a single sample sequenced in a study of regulatory T cells in long-lasting Graves disease. Libraries of TCR beta came from iRepertoire HTBI primers plus Arm-PCR of CDR3 regions. TCRdb ran MiXCR on the multiplex PCR reads and lists one entry per CDR3 protein. The repertoire consists of approximately 290,000 distinct CDR3 sequences, with around 20% occurring once and the leading ten covering just over 55%. As to time point: persistent/refractory GD, antithyroid drugs over 5 years with positive TRAb. The TCR library was made from RNA that had been extracted from PBMCs in TRIzol. The material sequenced was peripheral blood mononuclear cells (PBMCs), taken when the disease was refractory, from a patient treated with antithyroid drugs. Receptor source: a female donor with Graves disease.

This chain connects TRBV27 to TRBJ1-4; no clear D gene. The germline V gene encodes CDR1 MNHEY and CDR2 SMNVEV (reference sequence). The ends were cut back, 0 bases at V and 8 bases at J, with 16 bases in the middle. This CDR3 region has 16 residues. CDR3 amino acids: CASSLSRGENVEKLFF. As DNA, the CDR3 is TGTGCCAGCAGTTTATCTCGCGGAGAAAACGTCGAAAAACTGTTTTTT.

This clonotype appeared a single time. Being one base from a much bigger clone, this may be a read error. The V gene is TRBV18, the J gene TRBJ2-5; possibly TRBD2 for D (5 bases). CDR3 length equals 12 residues. Germline V CDR1 and CDR2: KGHSH, LQKENI. The CDR3 here is CASSRRGEAQYF. CDR3 coding DNA: TGTGCCAGCTCACGCCGGGGAGAGGCCCAGTACTTC.

This clonotype was detected a few times. J is TRBJ2-4 and V is TRBV28; possibly TRBD2 for D (5 bases). CDR3 size: 15 residues. Trimming took 2 bases from V and 0 from J, leaving 8 bases between them. The germline gives CDR1 MDHEN, CDR2 SYDVKM. DNA for the CDR3: TGTGCCAGCAGTTTACCGGGGTCAGCCAAAAACATTCAGTACTTC. It specifies CASSLPGSAKNIQYF.

The chain recombines TRBV29-1 with TRBJ2-7, with 8 positions matching TRBD1. V shed 2 bases, J shed 7 bases, and the junction held 10 bases outside the gene matches. Germline CDR1 SQVTM, CDR2 ANQGSEA. The CDR3 totals 14 residues. The CDR3 DNA is TGCAGCGTTGAACCTCAGGGGGCTGGGAGAGAGCAGTACTTC. This sequence encodes CSVEPQGAGREQYF.

This clonotype has a handful of counts. This chain links TRBV7-2 with TRBJ2-7; D assignment may be TRBD1 or TRBD2 (6 bases each). The CDR3 runs to 11 residues. V dropped 5 bases and J dropped 12 bases, with 14 bases sitting between them. Per germline, CDR1 SGHTA and CDR2 FQGNSA. CDR3 sequence: CASSGGTRAYF. Here the CDR3 DNA reads TGTGCCAGCAGCGGGGGGACACGGGCGTACTTC.

The chain joins TRBV12-3 or TRBV12-4 to TRBJ2-3; maybe TRBD1 (6 bases). The CDR3 contains 16 residues. Trimming took off 6 bases at V and 3 bases at J, with 19 bases between the two ends. The CDR3 sequence is CASSQTGDTSTDTQYF. Here the CDR3 DNA reads TGTGCCAGCAGCCAAACTGGGGACACCTCTACAGATACGCAGTATTTT.

DNA of the CDR3: TGTGCCAGCAGTTACTATGGCGGGTCAACCTACGAGCAGTACTTC. Its protein product is CASSYYGGSTYEQYF. The rearrangement links TRBV6-2 or TRBV6-3 to TRBJ2-7; tentatively, D is TRBD2 (5 bases). Trimming removed 1 base from V and 2 bases from J, with 12 bases in between. This CDR3 has 15 amino acids. Germline V gene sequence: CDR1 MNHEY, CDR2 SVGEGT.

The chain links TRBV14 to TRBJ2-7, with 7 bases matching TRBD1. The J segment lost 0 bases and the V segment lost 4 bases, leaving 12 bases of the junction unmatched. The CDR3 length is 17 residues. Germline CDR1 SGHDN, CDR2 FVKESK. The CDR3, as DNA: TGTGCCAGCAGCCCTGCAAGGTATCGGGACAGCTCCTACGAGCAGTACTTC. Amino acid sequence: CASSPARYRDSSYEQYF.

There are many counts of this clonotype. This chain uses TRBV10-3 with TRBJ2-2; 8 nucleotides agree with TRBD1. Germline V gene sequence: CDR1 ENHRY, CDR2 SYGVKD. The CDR3 totals 15 residues. J was trimmed by 7 bases and V by 5 bases; bases with no gene match: 9. The DNA for the CDR3 is TGTGCCATCAGTCGACAGGGGTTGAACGGCGGGGAGCTGTTTTTT. Protein product: CAISRQGLNGGELFF.

This clonotype occurred a few times. This chain joins TRBV20-1 and TRBJ1-1; D is unresolved. The CDR3 extends over 13 amino acids. Looked up from germline, CDR1 is DFQATT and CDR2 is SNEGSKA (reference sequence). V lost 0 bases to trimming and J lost 6 bases, with 11 bases between them. The CDR3 protein is CSARDDGDSEAFF. In DNA form, the CDR3 reads TGCAGTGCTAGAGATGACGGGGATTCTGAAGCTTTCTTT.

This clonotype was counted a few times. A much larger clonotype is one base distant, so this may be a read error. Here the CDR3 omits its conserved ending phenylalanine or tryptophan, so a read error is the likely source. The chain uses TRBV11-2 and TRBJ2-7; D not resolved. With 0 bases removed from V and 6 bases from J, the gap between germline ends came to 6 bases. Germline V gene lookup returns CDR1 SGHAT and CDR2 FQNNGV. The CDR3 spans 12 residues. The CDR3 DNA follows: TGTGCCAGCAGCTTAGATCGGATCGAGCAGTACCTC. The encoded protein is CASSLDRIEQYL.

The rearrangement uses TRBV7-2 and TRBJ1-1; D not certain. The germline V gene encodes CDR1 SGHTA and CDR2 FQGNSA. The V end lost 0 bases, the J end lost 6 bases, and 8 bases lay between the germline ends. The CDR3 loop spans 13 amino acids. CDR3 nucleotide sequence: TGTGCCAGCAGCTTAGCGCTGAGCTCTGAAGCTTTCTTT. It encodes CASSLALSSEAFF.

The chain recombines TRBV4-2 with TRBJ2-5; 11 bases are shared with TRBD1. Germline CDR1 and CDR2: LGHNA and YNFKEQ. The CDR3 spans 15 residues. J was trimmed by 2 bases and V by 6 bases; bases with no gene match: 5. CDR3: CASSPGQGEQETQYF. The DNA of the CDR3 is TGTGCCAGCAGTCCGGGACAGGGGGAGCAAGAGACCCAGTACTTC.

CDR3 nucleotides: TGCGCCAGCAGCCAAGGTGGGATGAACACTGAAGCTTTCTTT. Its protein is CASSQGGMNTEAFF. The chain uses TRBV4-1 and TRBJ1-1; no reliable D call. CDR3 length: 14 residues. Germline lookup yields CDR1 MGHRA and CDR2 YSYEKL. With 1 base removed from V and 0 bases from J, the gap between germline ends came to 6 bases.

There are many counts of this clonotype. V and J are TRBV3-1 and TRBJ2-7; TRBD1 matches at 7 bases. The trim removed 4 bases at V and 3 bases at J, leaving 3 bases unmatched. This CDR3 is built from 13 residues. Germline CDR1 reads LGHDT; CDR2 reads YNNKEL (reference sequence). CDR3 nucleotide sequence: TGTGCCAGCAGCCGACAGGGTGGCTACGAGCAGTACTTC. Its translation is CASSRQGGYEQYF.

The V and J genes are TRBV10-3 and TRBJ2-2; D may be TRBD1 or TRBD2 (6 bases each). CDR3 length: 14 amino acids. V gave up 3 bases and J gave up 7 bases, with 12 bases separating them. CDR1 and CDR2 (germline): ENHRY, SYGVKD. The CDR3 nucleotides read TGTGCCATCAGTGACCGACAGGAGGGCGGGGAGCTGTTTTTT. It is translated as CAISDRQEGGELFF.

This clonotype has at least ten counts. V gene TRBV15 combines with J gene TRBJ2-7, with 9 positions matching TRBD1. Germline CDR1 LNHNV, CDR2 YYDKDF (reference sequence). Germline trimming cut 1 base from V and 1 base from J; bases unmatched to any gene: 2. CDR3 length equals 15 residues. The CDR3 loop is CATSRADRGSYEQYF. In DNA, the CDR3 is TGTGCCACCAGCAGAGCCGACAGGGGGTCCTACGAGCAGTACTTC.

This clonotype was picked up many times. The chain combines TRBV27 with TRBJ2-7; 8 bases fit TRBD2. Per the germline V gene, CDR1 is MNHEY and CDR2 is SMNVEV (reference sequence). The CDR3 totals 14 residues. Trimming took 2 bases from V and 5 from J; bases not matched to a gene: 5. CDR3 coding DNA: TGTGCCAGCAGTTTAGTCGAGACTAGCGACGAGCAGTACTTC. This sequence encodes CASSLVETSDEQYF.

On this clonotype: A much larger clone differs from this one at a single base, so this may be a read error. The V gene is TRBV11-1, the J gene TRBJ2-4; D uncertain. This CDR3 spans 12 amino acids. Germline loops: CDR1 SGHAT, CDR2 FQDESV (reference sequence). CDR3: CASEDAKNTQYF. CDR3 coding DNA: TGTGCCAGCGAGGACGCCAAAAACACTCAGTACTTC.

This CDR3 is CASSLEVPTYNEQFF. CDR3 bases: TGCGCCAGCAGCTTGGAGGTCCCAACCTACAATGAGCAGTTCTTC. This chain joins TRBV5-1 and TRBJ2-1; D remains unclear. V dropped 0 bases and J dropped 2 bases, with 9 bases sitting between them. CDR1 and CDR2 from the germline V gene are SGHRS and YFSETQ. This CDR3 is 15 amino acids long.

Only a few counts were recorded for this clonotype. The chain uses TRBV29-1 and TRBJ2-7; 7 nucleotides align to TRBD2. Trimming removed 6 bases from V and 2 bases from J; junction bases left unmatched: 7. The CDR3 totals 13 residues. Germline V gene sequence: CDR1 SQVTM, CDR2 ANQGSEA. The CDR3 nucleotides read TGCAGCGTAGAGGCTAGCGGAACCTACGAGCAGTACTTC. It yields the protein CSVEASGTYEQYF.

This clonotype was counted between two and nine times. The chain links TRBV29-1 to TRBJ2-2; TRBD2 matches 12 bases. V dropped 5 bases and J dropped 4; count of bases not matched to a gene: 8. Germline lookup yields CDR1 SQVTM and CDR2 ANQGSEA. The CDR3 totals 16 residues. CDR3 sequence: CSVQTSGSFGTGELFF. CDR3 bases: TGCAGCGTTCAGACTAGCGGGAGCTTTGGCACCGGGGAGCTGTTTTTT.

This clonotype occurred a few times. The gene calls are TRBV20-1 and TRBJ1-4, with D possibly TRBD1 on 5 matching bases. Germline V lookup: CDR1 DFQATT, CDR2 SNEGSKA (reference sequence). The V and J ends lost 5 bases and 3 bases respectively, with 19 bases between them. The CDR3 runs to 16 residues. Written as DNA, the CDR3 is TGCAGTGCTCCTCTCGACAGCCCTTCGGCTAATGAAAAACTGTTTTTT. It specifies CSAPLDSPSANEKLFF.

The table lists this clonotype with a few counts. This chain joins TRBV7-9 and TRBJ1-2, with D tentatively TRBD1 (5 bases). V was clipped by 1 base and J by 3 bases, with 9 bases between them. Per the germline V gene, CDR1 is SEHNR and CDR2 is FQNEAQ (reference sequence). This CDR3 is 14 amino acids long. The CDR3 bases are TGTGCCAGCAGCTTAGAAGGACATGACTATGGCTACACCTTC. It yields the protein CASSLEGHDYGYTF.

The chain is built from TRBV29-1 and TRBJ1-2, with D perhaps TRBD1 (5 bases). With 6 bases removed from V and 5 bases from J, the gap between germline ends came to 19 bases. The CDR3 covers 14 residues. Per germline, CDR1 SQVTM and CDR2 ANQGSEA. The CDR3 DNA follows: TGCAGCGTGCCGGAGAAGGACACCACTTATGGCTACACCTTC. Translated: CSVPEKDTTYGYTF.

This clonotype was detected only a few times. In DNA form, the CDR3 reads TGCAGTGCTAGGGGTCCCGGGAGTGGTGAAGAGACCCAGTACTTC. Residues: CSARGPGSGEETQYF. J is TRBJ2-5 and V is TRBV20-1, with D possibly matching TRBD2 (6 bases). Between the trimmed V and J ends, which lost 3 bases and 3 bases, there was a span of 17 bases. This CDR3 contains 15 residues. Germline loops: CDR1 DFQATT, CDR2 SNEGSKA (reference sequence).

V is TRBV6-1 and J is TRBJ2-7; TRBD2 matches 12 bases. CDR3 length: 17 residues. CDR1 is MNHNS and CDR2 is SASEGT in the germline V gene. With V trimmed by 1 base and J by 7 bases, 11 bases remained unmatched. CDR3 protein: CASSEDLAGGPSGEQYF. The CDR3 nucleotides read TGTGCCAGCAGTGAAGACCTAGCGGGAGGGCCCTCGGGAGAGCAGTACTTC.

A note on this clonotype: A junction end diverges from the germline sequence, so it may reflect a read error. The chain couples TRBV7-9 to TRBJ2-7; 7 bases line up with TRBD1. Germline V gives CDR1 SEHNR, CDR2 FQNEAQ (reference sequence). The CDR3 sequence is 14 residues long. The CDR3, as DNA: TGTGCCAGCAGCTCACCCGGACAGGCCTACGAGCGGTACTTC. This translates into CASSSPGQAYERYF.